Reported below is one T cell receptor beta chain. The target antigen is unknown. Regarding time point: pre-sensitization, week 0. Treatment in this sample: therapeutic diphenylcyclopropenone sensitization with weekly scalp DPC. Patch tests were applied only after blood draws. This entry belongs to a study of human T cells and chemical hapten exposure. Study details: Each patch test put 0.01% DPC on the upper back, and results were read at 6 days.

A single record per CDR3 protein comes from TCRdb applying MiXCR to the RACE reads. This sample has around 250,000 distinct CDR3 sequences, with 7.5% to 9% found just once. Overall study results and limits: As patch test score rose, PT1 expanded TCR counts tended to rise as well. With DPC sensitization, TCRs exceeding 1 in 1000 frequency showed no change.

Between the trimmed V and J ends, which lost 0 bases and 4 bases, there was a span of 10 bases. The CDR3 covers 16 residues. Germline V CDR1 and CDR2: ENHRY, SYGVKD. Specimen: whole blood, collected in connection with sensitization to the hapten diphenylcyclopropenone (DPC). The gene calls are TRBV10-3 and TRBJ1-6, with a possible D match to TRBD1 (5 bases). This receptor was obtained from a woman aged 40 to 49 with alopecia areata. Some clones in this sample may be carry-over from other donors' samples. The CDR3: CAISESEGMYNSPLHF. The DNA of the CDR3 is TGTGCCATCAGTGAGTCCGAGGGGATGTATAATTCACCCCTCCACTTT.